This section outlines one T cell receptor (beta chain) sequence together with its context. Its target is unknown. Sequence at one end of the junction differs from germline and may be a read error. The sample is drawn from a study of T cells in Graves' hyperthyroidism and ophthalmopathy. Overall study findings and caveats: Within blood appeared most thyroid clonotypes that had expanded above 0.001. Onset of ophthalmopathy came a median approximately 6.9 months after the model predicted it.

TCR beta CDR3 sequences were amplified from RNA transcripts. TCR CDR3 underwent first-round RT-PCR with the HTBI primer set. TCRdb recomputed calls from the multiplex PCR reads with MiXCR, one row per CDR3 protein. Of about 720,000 distinct CDR3 sequences in the sample, 16% are singletons; the top ten hold over 7.5%. Hyperthyroidism, newly diagnosed and lasting under 2 months, affected patients aged 18 to 65. Investigators excluded patients with uncontrolled infection, other autoimmune disease, pregnancy or lactation. The sequenced sample was blood. This sequence originates from a young man with Graves' hyperthyroidism.

This CDR3 is CASSPLAGAYNEQSF. The CDR3 nucleotides are TGTGCCAGCAGTCCCTTAGCGGGTGCCTACAATGAGCAGTCCTTC. The V gene is TRBV28, the J gene TRBJ2-1; TRBD2 agrees at 7 bases. CDR1 is MDHEN, CDR2 SYDVKM, per germline. The CDR3 has 15 residues.